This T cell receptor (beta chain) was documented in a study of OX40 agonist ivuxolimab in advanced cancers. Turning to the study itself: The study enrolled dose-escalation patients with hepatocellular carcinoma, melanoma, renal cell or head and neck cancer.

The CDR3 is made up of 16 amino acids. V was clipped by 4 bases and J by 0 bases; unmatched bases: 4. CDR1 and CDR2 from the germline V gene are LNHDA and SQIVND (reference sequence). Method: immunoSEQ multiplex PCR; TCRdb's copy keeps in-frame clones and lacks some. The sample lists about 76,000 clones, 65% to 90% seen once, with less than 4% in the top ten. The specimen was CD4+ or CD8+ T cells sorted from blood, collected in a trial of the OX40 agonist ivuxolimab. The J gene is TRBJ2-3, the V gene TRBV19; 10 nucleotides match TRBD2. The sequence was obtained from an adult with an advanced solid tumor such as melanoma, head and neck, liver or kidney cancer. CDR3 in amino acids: CASSTRLAGSTDTQYF. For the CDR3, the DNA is TGTGCCAGTAGTACCCGACTAGCGGGTAGCACAGATACGCAGTATTTT.